The next 20 T cell receptor beta chains were all read from a single sample in a study of blood T cell repertoires in COVID-19. TCRdb's table, derived via immunoSEQ multiplex PCR, lists solely in-frame clones and lacks some. The data contain 310,000 or so clones, 87% of them singletons. The sequenced sample was PBMCs or T cells enriched from blood (not recorded which). These receptors all come from a woman aged 18-35 years who had recovered from COVID-19.

This clone was seen a single time. The chain uses TRBV7-9 and TRBJ1-1; no clear D gene. This CDR3 spans 15 amino acids. Germline V gene lookup returns CDR1 SEHNR and CDR2 FQNEAQ (reference sequence). V lost 3 bases and J lost 1, with 12 bases in between. This CDR3 reads CASSFLAGWNTEAFF. CDR3 nucleotides: TGTGCCAGCAGCTTTCTGGCGGGTTGGAACACTGAAGCTTTCTTT.

The chain carries TRBV6-5 and TRBJ1-2; possible D gene TRBD1, 6 bases. Trimming removed 6 bases at V and 4 bases at J, with 12 bases between. CDR3 length equals 13 residues. The germline gives CDR1 MNHEY, CDR2 SVGAGI. The CDR3 DNA is TGTGCCAGCAGCCCGGGGGGCCTCTATGGCTACACCTTC. This gives the protein CASSPGGLYGYTF.

V and J are TRBV30 and TRBJ2-1, with D tentatively TRBD1 (6 bases). Germline V gene lookup returns CDR1 GTSNPN and CDR2 SVGIG (reference sequence). There are 13 residues in the CDR3. Deletions cut 3 bases from V and 2 bases from J, with 8 bases between. This CDR3 is CAWRGGPYNEQFF. CDR3 sequence (DNA): TGTGCCTGGAGAGGGGGTCCCTACAATGAGCAGTTCTTC.

The CDR3 DNA follows: TGTGCCAGCAGTAACGGACTCCTCTATGGCTACACCTTC. Translating it yields CASSNGLLYGYTF. The chain has TRBV6-5 and TRBJ1-2; no reliable D call. Germline CDR1 and CDR2: MNHEY and SVGAGI. The V and J ends lost 5 bases and 4 bases respectively, with 11 bases between them. CDR3 length: 13 residues.

The DNA for the CDR3 is TGTGCCAGCAGTTACTCACAGACAGATATCAACACTGAAGCTTTCTTT. It yields the protein CASSYSQTDINTEAFF. The genes are TRBV6-5 and TRBJ1-1; D is possibly TRBD1 (5 bases). The V gene's germline CDR1 is MNHEY and CDR2 SVGAGI. This CDR3 has 16 amino acids. Deletions cut 0 bases from V and 2 bases from J, with 13 bases between.

This clone has only one observation. V and J are TRBV18 and TRBJ1-2, with 12 nucleotides matching TRBD1. The V gene's germline CDR1 is KGHSH and CDR2 LQKENI. There are 14 residues in the CDR3. V lost 4 bases, J lost 6 bases, and 3 bases stayed unmatched. The CDR3 DNA is TGTGCCAGCTCACAGGGACAGGGGGCGAATGGCTACACCTTC. It codes for CASSQGQGANGYTF.

As DNA, the CDR3 is TGTGCCAGCACGAAGGACATTCAGTCAAACACCGGGGAGCTGTTTTTT. It translates to CASTKDIQSNTGELFF. This chain connects TRBV18 to TRBJ2-2; TRBD1 might be the D (5 bases). The V gene's germline CDR1 is KGHSH and CDR2 LQKENI. V was shortened by 8 bases and J by 2 bases, with 18 bases between the two germline ends. The CDR3 is 16 residues long. Supplemented by reference TRBV18 and TRBJ2-2, the full variable domain reads NAGVMQNPRHLVRRRGQEARLRCSPMKGHSHVYWYRQLPEEGLKFMVYLQKENIIDESGMPKERFSAEFPKEGPSILRIQQVVRGDSAAYFCASTKDIQSNTGELFFGEGSRLTVL.

The chain combines TRBV28 with TRBJ2-2; TRBD1 aligns across 8 bases. The V gene's germline CDR1 is MDHEN and CDR2 SYDVKM. The ends lost 3 bases at V and 6 bases at J; junction bases unmatched: 9. The CDR3 consists of 16 residues. Written as DNA, the CDR3 is TGTGCCAGCAGTTTGAAGGACAGGGTTATCCCCGGGGAGCTGTTTTTT. It is translated as CASSLKDRVIPGELFF.

This clone has a handful of counts. CDR3 nucleotides: TGCGCCAGCAGTAAGGACAGGGTAAACTACGAGCAGTACTTC. Protein product: CASSKDRVNYEQYF. J is TRBJ2-7 and V is TRBV10-1; TRBD1 aligns across 8 bases. Germline CDR1 reads WNHNN; CDR2 reads SYGVQD (reference sequence). This CDR3 has 14 residues. V gave up 5 bases and J gave up 3 bases; unmatched junction bases: 6.

The table lists this clone with a count of one. V gene TRBV5-1 combines with J gene TRBJ1-6; TRBD1 might be the D (5 bases). Germline assignment: CDR1 SGHRS and CDR2 YFSETQ. The CDR3 runs 16 residues. Trimming pared 4 bases from V and 6 bases from J, leaving 17 bases between. The CDR3 protein is CASSGDGMGRNSPLHF. CDR3 nucleotides: TGCGCCAGCAGCGGAGATGGAATGGGGCGTAATTCACCCCTCCACTTT. Complete variable domain (other parts from reference TRBV5-1 and TRBJ1-6): KAGVTQTPRYLIKTRGQQVTLSCSPISGHRSVSWYQQTPGQGLQFLFEYFSETQRNKGNFPGRFSGRQFSNSRSEMNVSTLELGDSALYLCASSGDGMGRNSPLHFGNGTRLTVT.

The chain's CDR3 is CASSQDTGGNTIYF. The DNA of the CDR3 is TGTGCCAGCAGCCAAGATACAGGGGGAAACACCATATATTTT. The chain links TRBV3-1 (or the pseudogene TRBV3-2) to TRBJ1-3; D is possibly TRBD1 (6 bases). The germline gives CDR1 LGHDT, CDR2 YNNKEL (reference sequence). V was clipped by 0 bases and J by 4 bases, with 7 bases between them. This CDR3 contains 14 residues.

The J gene is TRBJ2-1, the V gene TRBV4-1; D may be TRBD2 (5 bases). The CDR3 extends over 16 amino acids. Germline V gives CDR1 MGHRA, CDR2 YSYEKL. The V end was cut by 1 base, the J end by 3 bases, with 13 bases between. The CDR3 nucleotides are TGCGCCAGCAGCCAAGGGGTAGCGCGACTCTACAATGAGCAGTTCTTC. Translation gives CASSQGVARLYNEQFF.

The chain is built from TRBV27 and TRBJ1-2; 7 positions agree with TRBD1. With 3 bases clipped from V and 0 bases from J, the junction kept 4 bases outside the gene matches. Germline V gene data show CDR1 as MNHEY and CDR2 as SMNVEV (reference sequence). CDR3 length: 15 amino acids. This CDR3 is CASSFSGQANYGYTF. DNA for the CDR3: TGTGCCAGCAGTTTTTCCGGACAGGCTAACTATGGCTACACCTTC.

About this clone: The identical CDR3 is also encoded by other nucleotide sequences in the sample. The V and J genes are TRBV19 and TRBJ2-7, with D perhaps TRBD1 (6 bases). Germline lookup yields CDR1 LNHDA and CDR2 SQIVND (reference sequence). Trimming stripped 3 bases from V and 0 bases from J, with 9 bases between. The CDR3 is 14 residues long. The CDR3 reads CASSIDRSSYEQYF. For the CDR3, the DNA is TGTGCCAGTAGTATCGACAGGAGCTCCTACGAGCAGTACTTC.

This chain uses TRBV19 with TRBJ1-2; maybe TRBD1 (5 bases). CDR3 length: 20 residues. Trimming pared 6 bases from V and 5 bases from J, leaving 34 bases between. Germline V gene data show CDR1 as LNHDA and CDR2 as SQIVND (reference sequence). The CDR3 DNA reads TGTGCCAGTAGCGAAACCATCGTTTTCTCAGCTCGGGGCGGGATTTATGGCTACACCTTC. Protein: CASSETIVFSARGGIYGYTF.

The rearrangement joins TRBV12-5 to TRBJ2-5, with 10 bases fitting TRBD1. The CDR3 is 17 residues long. The germline gives CDR1 LGHNT, CDR2 FRNRAP. With V trimmed by 6 bases and J by 5 bases, 15 bases remained unmatched. Here the CDR3 DNA reads TGTGCTAGTGGCGACGTGACAGGGGGCGATGGTCCGGAGACCCAGTACTTC. As protein: CASGDVTGGDGPETQYF.

On this clone itself: Other DNA variants within this sample encode the same CDR3. The chain joins TRBV28 to TRBJ1-2; 8 bases are shared with TRBD1. Trimming at V came to 6 bases and at J to 4 bases, leaving 1 base not matched to a gene. CDR3 size: 12 residues. Germline V gene lookup returns CDR1 MDHEN and CDR2 SYDVKM. CDR3 coding DNA: TGTGCCAGCAGCGACAGGGGCTATGGCTACACCTTC. It codes for CASSDRGYGYTF.

This chain links TRBV11-1 with TRBJ2-3, with 8 bases matching TRBD2. The V and J ends lost 4 bases and 1 base, in that order; junction bases with no gene match: 7. Germline lookup yields CDR1 SGHAT and CDR2 FQDESV (reference sequence). CDR3 length: 16 amino acids. The CDR3 protein is CASSSTGGAGTDTQYF. CDR3 sequence (DNA): TGTGCCAGCAGCTCAACCGGGGGGGCCGGCACAGATACGCAGTATTTT.

The V and J genes are TRBV7-2 and TRBJ1-4; 10 bases fit TRBD1. The CDR3 runs to 14 residues. V was pared by 4 bases and J by 8 bases, with 4 bases of the junction left unmatched. Germline V gene lookup returns CDR1 SGHTA and CDR2 FQGNSA. CDR3 coding DNA: TGTGCCAGCAGCTCTGGGACAGGGGAGGAAAAACTGTTTTTT. Residues: CASSSGTGEEKLFF.

About this clone itself: Other nucleotide sequences from this sample produce the same CDR3. The rearrangement links TRBV7-9 to TRBJ2-7, with D tentatively TRBD1 (6 bases). The CDR3 is made up of 14 amino acids. V was clipped by 3 bases and J by 0 bases, with 9 bases between them. The germline CDR1 and CDR2 sequences are SEHNR and FQNEAQ (reference sequence). The CDR3 sequence: CASSFTTGSYEQYF. CDR3 in DNA: TGTGCCAGCAGCTTCACGACAGGCTCCTACGAGCAGTACTTC.